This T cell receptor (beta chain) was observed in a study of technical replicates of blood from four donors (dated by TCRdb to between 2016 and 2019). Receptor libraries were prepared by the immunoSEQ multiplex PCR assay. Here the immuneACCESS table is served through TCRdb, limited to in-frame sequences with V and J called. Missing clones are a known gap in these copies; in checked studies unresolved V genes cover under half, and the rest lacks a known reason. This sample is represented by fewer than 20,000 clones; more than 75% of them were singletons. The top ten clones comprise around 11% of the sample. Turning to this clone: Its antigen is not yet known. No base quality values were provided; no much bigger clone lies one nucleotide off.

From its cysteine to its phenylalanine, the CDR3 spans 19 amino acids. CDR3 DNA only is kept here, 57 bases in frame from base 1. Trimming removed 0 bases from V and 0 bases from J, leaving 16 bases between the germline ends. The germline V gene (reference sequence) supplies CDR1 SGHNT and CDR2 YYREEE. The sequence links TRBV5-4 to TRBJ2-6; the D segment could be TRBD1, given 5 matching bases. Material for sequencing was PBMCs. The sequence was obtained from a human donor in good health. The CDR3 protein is CASSLAQGNRPSGANVLTF. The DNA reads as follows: TGTGCCAGCAGCTTGGCGCAGGGAAACCGCCCCTCTGGGGCCAACGTCCTGACTTTC.